These T cell receptor beta chains were read from a single sample in a study of blood T cells in healthy people across ages. Each CDR3 protein gets one entry after TCRdb re-called the 5' RACE reads with MiXCR. This table has hundreds of thousands of distinct CDR3 sequences, 55% to 75% appearing once. Sequencing used blood. The origin of the receptors is a man aged 25-45 years in good health. CDR3s include the opening cysteine and the closing phenylalanine or tryptophan. Each record gives: clone size, V gene, CDR3 protein. For some rows the clone size is stated as once, few or many, or as a class when expanded; others skip it.

size: -
V: TRBV6-2/TRBV6-3
CDR3: CASSSTRRAFF

size: -
V: TRBV10-3
CDR3: CAIAGTSNTDTQYF

size: -
V: TRBV2
CDR3: CASRLDRANYNEQFF

size: -
V: TRBV29-1
CDR3: CSVEPKRELVYNEQYF

size: -
V: TRBV29-1
CDR3: CSAIPTGRVYEQYF

size: -
V: TRBV7-6
CDR3: CASSLDFTTYEQYF

size: -
V: TRBV11-2
CDR3: CASSRTEITYEQYF

size: -
V: TRBV29-1
CDR3: CSVIRGFGYGYTF

size: -
V: TRBV6-7
CDR3: CASSPGWLASDTQYF

size: few
V: TRBV20-1
CDR3: CSATLLSPYEQYF

size: -
V: TRBV5-1
CDR3: CASTSGTSRETQYF

size: -
V: TRBV5-1
CDR3: CASSPLQGGTYNEQFF

size: -
V: TRBV9
CDR3: CASSVDGRVDEQYF

size: -
V: TRBV30
CDR3: CAWTSGYGAGVNYGYTF

size: -
V: TRBV7-9
CDR3: CASREGREKLFF

size: once
V: TRBV14
CDR3: CASSQFFVTPSGSAEQFF

size: few
V: TRBV6-2/TRBV6-3
CDR3: CATRAGGLYEQYF

size: few
V: TRBV4-1
CDR3: CASSQVGGNEQYF

size: -
V: TRBV3-1
CDR3: CASKLTSTETQYF

size: -
V: TRBV2
CDR3: CASKGRVNTGELFF

size: -
V: TRBV7-7
CDR3: CASSLEPASADTQYF

size: -
V: TRBV12-3/TRBV12-4
CDR3: CASSLSGGREFF

size: -
V: TRBV4-3
CDR3: CASTPGLAKSYEQYF

size: -
V: TRBV28
CDR3: CASSLPYRGYEQYF

size: -
V: TRBV7-9
CDR3: CASSLALPHSPLHF

size: -
V: TRBV18
CDR3: CASSPTLPGRETQYF

size: -
V: TRBV7-7
CDR3: CASSSGLAGDTDTQYF

size: -
V: TRBV7-2
CDR3: CAIPGQTINSPLHF

size: -
V: TRBV3-1
CDR3: CASSPRDGADTQYF

size: -
V: TRBV11-2
CDR3: CASSLVDGRKTQYF

size: -
V: TRBV20-1
CDR3: CSAKPMVSSLWEQYF

size: once
V: TRBV5-1
CDR3: CASRQDSAYNEQFF

size: -
V: TRBV29-1
CDR3: CSVTSGPRQYF

size: -
V: TRBV28
CDR3: CAGSLVDGLYEQYF

size: -
V: TRBV28
CDR3: CASNANPIQETQYF

size: -
V: TRBV23-1
CDR3: CASSQSNQGHNEQFF

size: -
V: TRBV6-1
CDR3: CASRQGLAGTISYEQYF

size: many
V: TRBV3-1
CDR3: CASSQDTLSGTQYF

size: -
V: TRBV7-2
CDR3: CANSLGLAGVESDTQYF

size: -
V: TRBV3-1
CDR3: CASSQATTEQFF

size: few
V: TRBV6-6
CDR3: CASSTGVRGQYF

size: -
V: TRBV6-5
CDR3: CASKSGLDEQFF

size: -
V: TRBV6-2/TRBV6-3
CDR3: CASSFNRFRNTANYGYTF

size: -
V: TRBV10-3
CDR3: CAIRVETSGGYNEQYF

size: -
V: TRBV20-1
CDR3: CSAPGRPEAFF